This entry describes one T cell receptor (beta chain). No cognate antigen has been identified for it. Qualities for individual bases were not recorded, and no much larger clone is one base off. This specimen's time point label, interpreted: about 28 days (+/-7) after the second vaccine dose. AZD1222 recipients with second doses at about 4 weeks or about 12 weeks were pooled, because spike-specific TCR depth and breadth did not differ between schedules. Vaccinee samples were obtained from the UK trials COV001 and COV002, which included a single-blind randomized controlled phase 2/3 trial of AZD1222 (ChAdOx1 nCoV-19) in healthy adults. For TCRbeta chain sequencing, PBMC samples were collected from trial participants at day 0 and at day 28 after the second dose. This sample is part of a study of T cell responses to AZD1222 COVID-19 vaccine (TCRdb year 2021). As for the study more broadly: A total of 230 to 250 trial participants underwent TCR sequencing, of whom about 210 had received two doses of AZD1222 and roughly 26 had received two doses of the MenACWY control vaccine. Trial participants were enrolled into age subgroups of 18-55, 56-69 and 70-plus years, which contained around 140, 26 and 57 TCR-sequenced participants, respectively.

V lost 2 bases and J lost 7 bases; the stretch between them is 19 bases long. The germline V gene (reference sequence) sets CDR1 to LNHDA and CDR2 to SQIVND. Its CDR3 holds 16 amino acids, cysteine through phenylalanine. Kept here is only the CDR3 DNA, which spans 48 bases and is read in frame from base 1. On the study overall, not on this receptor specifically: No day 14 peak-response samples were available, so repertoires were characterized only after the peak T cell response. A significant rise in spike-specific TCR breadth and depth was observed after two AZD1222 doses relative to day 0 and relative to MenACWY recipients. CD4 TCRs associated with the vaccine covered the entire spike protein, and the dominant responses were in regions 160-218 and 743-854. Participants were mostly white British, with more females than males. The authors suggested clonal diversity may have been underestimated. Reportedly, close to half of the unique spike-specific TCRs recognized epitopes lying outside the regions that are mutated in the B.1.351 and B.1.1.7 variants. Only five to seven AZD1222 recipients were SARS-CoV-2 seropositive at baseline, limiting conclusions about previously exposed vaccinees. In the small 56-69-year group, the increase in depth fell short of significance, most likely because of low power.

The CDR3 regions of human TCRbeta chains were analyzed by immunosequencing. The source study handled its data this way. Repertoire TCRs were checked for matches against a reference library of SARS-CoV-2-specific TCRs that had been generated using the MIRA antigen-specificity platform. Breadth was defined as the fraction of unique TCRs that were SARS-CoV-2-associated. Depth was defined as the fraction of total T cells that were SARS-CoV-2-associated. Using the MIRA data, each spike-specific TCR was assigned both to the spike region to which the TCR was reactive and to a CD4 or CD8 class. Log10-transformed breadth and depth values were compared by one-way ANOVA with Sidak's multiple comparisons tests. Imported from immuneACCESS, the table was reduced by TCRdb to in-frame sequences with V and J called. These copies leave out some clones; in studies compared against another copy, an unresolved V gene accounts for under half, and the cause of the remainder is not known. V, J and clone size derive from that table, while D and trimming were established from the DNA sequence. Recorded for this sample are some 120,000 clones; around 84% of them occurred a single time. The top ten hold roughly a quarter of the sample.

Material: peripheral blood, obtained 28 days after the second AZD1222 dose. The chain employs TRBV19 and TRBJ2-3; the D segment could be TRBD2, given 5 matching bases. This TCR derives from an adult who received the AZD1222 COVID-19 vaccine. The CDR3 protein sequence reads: CASSILWGEPGYTQYF. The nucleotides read TGTGCCAGTAGTATATTGTGGGGAGAGCCAGGATATACGCAGTATTTT.